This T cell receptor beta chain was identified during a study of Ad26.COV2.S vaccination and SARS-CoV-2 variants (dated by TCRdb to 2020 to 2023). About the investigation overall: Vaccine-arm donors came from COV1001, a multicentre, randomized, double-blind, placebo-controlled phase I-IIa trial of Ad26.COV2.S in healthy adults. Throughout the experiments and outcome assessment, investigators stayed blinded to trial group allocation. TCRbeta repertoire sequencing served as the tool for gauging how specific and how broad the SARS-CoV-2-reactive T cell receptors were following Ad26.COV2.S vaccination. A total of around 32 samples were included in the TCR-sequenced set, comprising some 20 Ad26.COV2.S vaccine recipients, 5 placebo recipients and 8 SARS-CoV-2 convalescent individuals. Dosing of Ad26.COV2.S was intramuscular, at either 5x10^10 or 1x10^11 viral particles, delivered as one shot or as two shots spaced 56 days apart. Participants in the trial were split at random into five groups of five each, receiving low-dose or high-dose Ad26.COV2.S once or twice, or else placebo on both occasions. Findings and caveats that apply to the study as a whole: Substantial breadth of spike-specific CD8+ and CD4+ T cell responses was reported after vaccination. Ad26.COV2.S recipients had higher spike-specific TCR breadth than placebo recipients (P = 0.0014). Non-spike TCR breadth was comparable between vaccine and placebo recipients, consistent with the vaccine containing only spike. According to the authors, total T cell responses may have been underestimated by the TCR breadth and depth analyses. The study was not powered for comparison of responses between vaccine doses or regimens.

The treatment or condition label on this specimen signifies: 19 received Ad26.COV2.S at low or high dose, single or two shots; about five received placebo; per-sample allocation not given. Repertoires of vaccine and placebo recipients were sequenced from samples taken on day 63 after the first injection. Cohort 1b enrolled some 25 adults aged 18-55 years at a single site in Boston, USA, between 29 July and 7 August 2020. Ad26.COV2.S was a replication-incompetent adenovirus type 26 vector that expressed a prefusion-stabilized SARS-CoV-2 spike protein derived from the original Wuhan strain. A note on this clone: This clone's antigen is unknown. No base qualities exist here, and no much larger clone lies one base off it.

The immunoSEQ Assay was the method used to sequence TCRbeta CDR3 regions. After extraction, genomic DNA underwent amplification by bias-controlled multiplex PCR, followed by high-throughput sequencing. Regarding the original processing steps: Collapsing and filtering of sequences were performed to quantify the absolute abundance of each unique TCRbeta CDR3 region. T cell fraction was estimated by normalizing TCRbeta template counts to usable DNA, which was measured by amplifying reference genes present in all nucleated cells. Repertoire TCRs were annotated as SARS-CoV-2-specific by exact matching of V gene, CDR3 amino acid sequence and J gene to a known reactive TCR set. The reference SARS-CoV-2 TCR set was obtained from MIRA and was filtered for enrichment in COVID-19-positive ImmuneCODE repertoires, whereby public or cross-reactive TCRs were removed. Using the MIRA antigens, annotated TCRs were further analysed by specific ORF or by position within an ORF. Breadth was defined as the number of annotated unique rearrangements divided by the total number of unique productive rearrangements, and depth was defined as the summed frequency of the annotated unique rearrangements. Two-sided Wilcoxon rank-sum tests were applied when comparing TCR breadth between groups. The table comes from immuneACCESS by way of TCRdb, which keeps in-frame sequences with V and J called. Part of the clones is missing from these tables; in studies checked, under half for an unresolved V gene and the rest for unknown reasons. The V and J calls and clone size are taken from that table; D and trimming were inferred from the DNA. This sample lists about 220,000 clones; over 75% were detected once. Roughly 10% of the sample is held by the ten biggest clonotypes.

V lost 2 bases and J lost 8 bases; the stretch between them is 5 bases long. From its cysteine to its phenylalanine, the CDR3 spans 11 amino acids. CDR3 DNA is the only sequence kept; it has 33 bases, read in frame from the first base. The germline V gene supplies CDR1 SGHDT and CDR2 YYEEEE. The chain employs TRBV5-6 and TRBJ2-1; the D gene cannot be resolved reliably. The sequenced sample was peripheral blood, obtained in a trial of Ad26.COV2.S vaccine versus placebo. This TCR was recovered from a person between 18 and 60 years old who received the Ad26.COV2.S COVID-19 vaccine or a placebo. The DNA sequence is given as TGTGCCAGCAGCTTCTCCTATGAGCAGTTCTTC. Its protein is CASSFSYEQFF.